The entry below gives a single TCR beta chain sequence along with its context. The junction had 3 bases not matched to a gene; V was cut back by 2 bases and J by 3 bases. The germline V gene has CDR1 GTSNPN and CDR2 SVGIG (reference sequence). The length of the CDR3 is 14 residues. The TCR beta repertoire was assessed by survey-level immunoSEQ sequencing. Using immunoSEQ multiplex PCR, the repertoire was profiled, and TCRdb retains in-frame clones only, with some absent. The sample records tens of thousands of clones, around 93% being singletons. This clonotype was obtained from a man aged 40-49 years with rheumatoid arthritis. The sequenced material came from PBMCs. The rearrangement links TRBV30 to TRBJ2-7; 11 positions match TRBD1. The CDR3 DNA reads TGTGCCTGGAGTCTCGGGACAGGGGGCTACGAGCAGTACTTC. It codes for CAWSLGTGGYEQYF.